These T cell receptor beta chains were read from a single sample in a study of CD8 T cells in ankylosing spondylitis. TCRdb independently ran MiXCR on the 5' RACE reads; one entry per CDR3 protein. The sample consists of about 250,000 distinct CDR3 sequences, less than 9.5% of them appearing once. The sample taken for sequencing was blood, either unsorted or a sorted T cell fraction (not recorded which). The receptor source for this set is a female donor with ankylosing spondylitis or in good health (not recorded which). Both conserved end residues are part of each CDR3. A D gene is named only where the DNA matches it firmly. For some rows the clone size is stated as once, few or many, or as a class when expanded; others skip it.

j_call clone_size v_call d_call cdr3_aa cdr3_nt
TRBJ2-7 few TRBV9 TRBD2 CASSVDLAGREQYF TGTGCCAGCAGCGTAGACCTAGCGGGACGGGAGCAGTACTTC
TRBJ2-1 many TRBV9 NA CASSVGVQWDNEQFF TGTGCCAGCAGCGTAGGCGTACAATGGGACAATGAGCAGTTCTTC
TRBJ1-5 NA TRBV28 NA CASSFFGDQAQHF TGTGCCAGCAGTTTTTTTGGGGACCAGGCCCAGCATTTT
TRBJ2-4 many TRBV20-1 TRBD2 CSARGLGGNIQYF TGCAGTGCTAGAGGTCTCGGGGGGAACATTCAGTACTTC
TRBJ2-1 medium-sized TRBV5-1 TRBD1 CASSLGGQGSNEQFF TGCGCCAGCAGCTTGGGAGGACAGGGAAGCAATGAGCAGTTCTTC
TRBJ2-1 few TRBV7-2 NA CASSSPTGLLNNEQFF TGTGCCAGCAGCTCCCCAACAGGGCTATTGAACAATGAGCAGTTCTTC
TRBJ2-5 many TRBV20-1 TRBD1 CSGQGAWETQYF TGCAGTGGTCAGGGGGCTTGGGAGACCCAGTACTTC
TRBJ1-6 NA TRBV7-9 NA CASSPPGGALHF TGTGCCAGCAGCCCACCTGGGGGGGCCCTCCACTTT
TRBJ1-5 NA TRBV28 NA CVNSRPPSNQPQHF TGTGTCAACAGCCGGCCTCCCAGCAATCAGCCCCAGCATTTT
TRBJ2-7 many TRBV29-1 TRBD1 CSFGGQETQEQYF TGCAGCTTTGGTGGACAGGAGACGCAGGAGCAGTACTTC
TRBJ2-4 few TRBV6-5 TRBD2 CASSYTRLAGGQDIQYF TGTGCCAGCAGTTACACCAGACTAGCGGGAGGGCAGGACATTCAGTACTTC
TRBJ2-1 many TRBV20-1 NA CSARPLAIGEQFF TGCAGTGCTAGACCACTAGCCATCGGTGAGCAGTTCTTC
TRBJ1-1 many TRBV29-1 NA CSFRGGGTEAFF TGCAGCTTTCGGGGGGGTGGGACTGAAGCTTTCTTT
TRBJ2-1 many TRBV10-3 TRBD2 CAISPTSGKGGEQFF TGTGCCATCAGTCCAACTAGCGGGAAAGGCGGTGAGCAGTTCTTC
TRBJ2-6 few TRBV3-1 NA CASSIDVPSGANVLTF TGTGCCAGCAGCATCGACGTGCCCTCTGGGGCCAACGTCCTGACTTTC
TRBJ2-3 many TRBV6-5 NA CASSSLRGAAGDTQYF TGTGCCAGCAGTTCTTTAAGGGGGGCAGCGGGTGATACGCAGTATTTT
TRBJ1-1 many TRBV5-1 NA CASSLEGGNTEAFF TGCGCCAGCAGCTTGGAGGGGGGAAACACTGAAGCTTTCTTT
TRBJ2-7 NA TRBV5-1 NA CANSLYSAAYERYF TGCGCCAACAGCTTGTACAGCGCTGCCTACGAGCGGTACTTC
TRBJ2-3 many TRBV20-1 TRBD1 CSPTPFRDRDLSGTDTQYF TGCAGTCCTACGCCCTTCCGGGACAGGGATCTATCGGGCACAGATACGCAGTATTTT
TRBJ1-1 many TRBV7-3 NA CASSLMAANTEAFF TGTGCCAGCAGCTTAATGGCGGCGAACACTGAAGCTTTCTTT
TRBJ1-3 many TRBV29-1 NA CSVAVRGPGNTIYF TGCAGCGTTGCCGTCCGAGGACCTGGAAACACCATATATTTT
TRBJ2-7 many TRBV27 NA CASSGGRGFYEQYF TGTGCCAGCAGCGGGGGCAGGGGCTTCTACGAGCAGTACTTC
TRBJ1-3 many TRBV5-6 NA CASSQAEGHSRGNTIYF TGTGCCAGCAGCCAGGCCGAGGGGCACTCTCGGGGAAACACCATATATTTT
TRBJ2-7 many TRBV7-2 TRBD1 CASSLGWTGYPYEQYF TGTGCCAGCAGCTTAGGTTGGACAGGGTATCCCTACGAGCAGTACTTC
TRBJ2-2 many TRBV24-1 NA CATRGAPNTGELFF TGTGCCACCCGAGGGGCCCCGAACACCGGGGAGCTGTTTTTT
TRBJ1-1 few TRBV29-1 NA CSVEGLDTEAFF TGCAGCGTAGAGGGACTAGACACTGAAGCTTTCTTT
TRBJ1-4 many TRBV20-1 NA CSARDPRGGNMRKLFF TGCAGTGCTAGAGATCCCAGAGGGGGGAATATGAGGAAACTGTTTTTT
TRBJ2-5 many TRBV20-1 NA CSAMIESQETQYF TGCAGTGCTATGATTGAGTCCCAAGAGACCCAGTACTTC
TRBJ1-1 many TRBV12-3/TRBV12-4 NA CASSLAFF TGTGCCAGCAGCTTAGCTTTCTTT
TRBJ2-3 many TRBV28 NA CASSFVEQGGTQYF TGTGCCAGCAGTTTTGTGGAACAGGGGGGGACGCAGTATTTT
TRBJ1-4 many TRBV28 TRBD1 CASSLRAGGREKLFF TGTGCCAGCAGTTTAAGGGCAGGGGGAAGAGAAAAACTGTTTTTT
TRBJ1-1 many TRBV3-1 TRBD1 CASSLQGTDTEAFF TGTGCCAGCAGCCTACAGGGGACGGACACTGAAGCTTTCTTT
TRBJ2-2 many TRBV9 NA CASSPRTTGNTGELFF TGTGCCAGCAGCCCACGCACCACAGGGAACACCGGGGAGCTGTTTTTT
TRBJ2-1 many TRBV29-1 NA CSVADGSSYNEQFF TGCAGCGTAGCGGACGGTAGCTCCTACAATGAGCAGTTCTTC
TRBJ2-1 many TRBV7-9 TRBD2 CASSLEGLAGVDEQFF TGTGCCAGCAGCTTAGAAGGACTAGCGGGAGTTGATGAGCAGTTCTTC
TRBJ1-2 many TRBV4-3 TRBD1 CASSPEAQGVYYGYTF TGCGCCAGCAGCCCTGAAGCCCAGGGGGTGTACTATGGCTACACCTTC
TRBJ2-7 many TRBV7-7 TRBD1 CASSPAHRGSYEQYF TGTGCCAGCAGCCCAGCCCACAGGGGCAGCTACGAGCAGTACTTC
TRBJ1-1 many TRBV12-3/TRBV12-4 NA CASSLGRGSVLNTEAFF TGTGCCAGCAGTTTGGGGAGGGGCTCGGTATTGAACACTGAAGCTTTCTTT
TRBJ1-6 many TRBV5-5 NA CASSLRTVLNSPLHF TGTGCCAGCAGCTTGCGTACGGTTCTCAATTCACCCCTCCACTTT
TRBJ2-3 once TRBV25-1 TRBD2 CASGPGLRGGYTQYF TGTGCCAGCGGCCCCGGCCTCCGGGGGGGATATACGCAGTATTTT
TRBJ2-2 many TRBV28 TRBD1 CASDRGDTGELFF TGTGCCAGCGACAGGGGGGACACCGGGGAGCTGTTTTTT
TRBJ2-7 few TRBV20-1 NA CSARPGRSYEQYF TGCAGTGCTAGACCAGGGCGCTCCTACGAGCAGTACTTC
TRBJ2-7 NA TRBV4-2 NA CASSPEGPARGEQYF TGTGCCAGCAGCCCAGAGGGGCCCGCAAGAGGCGAGCAGTACTTC
TRBJ1-1 many TRBV29-1 NA CSILQGLHTEAFF TGCAGCATCCTACAGGGCCTCCACACTGAAGCTTTCTTT
TRBJ2-7 many TRBV20-1 NA CSAPTRNGHAYEQYF TGCAGTGCTCCCACGCGGAACGGCCACGCCTACGAGCAGTACTTC
TRBJ2-6 NA TRBV7-6 NA CVSSRTSLGANVLTF TGTGTCAGCAGCCGAACTTCTCTGGGGGCCAACGTCCTGACTTTC
TRBJ2-7 many TRBV29-1 NA CSVGENYEQYF TGCAGCGTAGGAGAAAACTACGAGCAGTACTTC